These 25 T cell receptor beta chains originate from one sample sequenced in a study of T cell responses to AZD1222 COVID-19 vaccine. TCRdb's table, derived via immunoSEQ multiplex PCR, lists solely in-frame clones and lacks some. The data contain roughly 28,000 clones, over 90% of them seen just once; the ten biggest clones take up 8.1%. The sequencing used peripheral blood, collected on day 0 of AZD1222 vaccination. Receptors originate from an adult in good health.

The chain combines TRBV29-1 with TRBJ2-7, with a possible D match to TRBD1 (6 bases). CDR3 length equals 12 residues. Germline loops: CDR1 SQVTM, CDR2 ANQGSEA. The V end was cut by 8 bases, the J end by 5 bases, with 16 bases between. CDR3 sequence: CSFRDKGDEQYF. CDR3 nucleotides: TGCAGCTTCCGGGACAAGGGAGACGAGCAGTACTTC.

The chain carries TRBV15 and TRBJ2-1, with 7 bases fitting TRBD2. CDR3 length: 14 amino acids. The germline gives CDR1 LNHNV, CDR2 YYDKDF (reference sequence). J gave up 9 bases and V 1 base, and 6 bases lay outside the gene matches. CDR3 loop: CATSRGGRGGEQFF. The CDR3 DNA reads TGTGCCACCAGCAGAGGGGGGAGGGGTGGTGAGCAGTTCTTC.

The chain employs TRBV7-8 and TRBJ1-4, with unresolved D. V lost 5 bases and J 6 bases, leaving 19 bases between the germline ends. The CDR3 spans 16 residues. Germline loops: CDR1 SGHVS, CDR2 FQNEAQ. The CDR3 reads CASSIRASLSDEKLFF. CDR3 coding DNA: TGTGCCAGCAGCATCCGGGCCAGCCTAAGTGATGAAAAACTGTTTTTT.

This rearrangement joins TRBV20-1 to TRBJ2-5; 7 bases align to TRBD2. Germline V gene lookup returns CDR1 DFQATT and CDR2 SNEGSKA (reference sequence). V gave up 3 bases and J gave up 5 bases; unmatched junction bases: 6. The CDR3 covers 13 residues. The CDR3 nucleotides read TGCAGTGCTAGTAAGGGAGGGCAGGAGACCCAGTACTTC. The encoded protein is CSASKGGQETQYF.

The CDR3, as DNA: TGTGCCAGCAGCAAAATGTTCTCGGGGCCGGGAAGTCCAGATACGCAGTATTTT. It encodes CASSKMFSGPGSPDTQYF. This chain joins TRBV21-1 and TRBJ2-3. TRBV21-1 is labeled a pseudogene. CDR3 length: 18 residues.

The chain combines TRBV28 with TRBJ1-5; possibly TRBD1 for D (5 bases). Germline V gene lookup returns CDR1 MDHEN and CDR2 SYDVKM. The CDR3 consists of 14 residues. V lost 6 bases to trimming and J lost 3 bases, with 12 bases between them. CDR3 in DNA: TGTGCCAGCAGCTTTACAGGCGACAATCAGCCCCAGCATTTT. It specifies CASSFTGDNQPQHF.

The V call is TRBV2, the J call TRBJ1-2; D is ambiguous. Germline CDR1 is SNHLY and CDR2 is FYNNEI. Trimming took off 2 bases at V and 3 bases at J, with 13 bases between the two ends. CDR3 length: 15 amino acids. CDR3 protein: CASSELGYGDYGYTF. As DNA, the CDR3 is TGTGCCAGCAGTGAATTGGGCTATGGGGACTATGGCTACACCTTC.

The J gene is TRBJ2-7, the V gene TRBV3-1 (or the pseudogene TRBV3-2); 10 positions match TRBD1. Germline values: CDR1 LGHDT, CDR2 YNNKEL (reference sequence). V was pared by 5 bases and J by 5 bases, with 6 bases of the junction left unmatched. CDR3 length: 14 amino acids. This CDR3 is CASSAGQGKNEQYF. Here the CDR3 DNA reads TGTGCCAGCAGCGCGGGACAGGGGAAGAACGAGCAGTACTTC.

The genes are TRBV5-4 and TRBJ2-1; the match to TRBD1 covers 11 bases. This CDR3 has 15 residues. From germline, CDR1 is SGHNT and CDR2 YYREEE (reference sequence). The V gene end was trimmed by 5 bases and the J gene end by 8 bases; junction bases not matched to a gene: 9. The CDR3 DNA follows: TGTGCCAGCAGACCCCGGGACAGGGGGTTATATGAGCAGTTCTTC. Amino acid sequence: CASRPRDRGLYEQFF.

This chain uses TRBV3-1 (or the pseudogene TRBV3-2) with TRBJ1-5; D uncertain. CDR3 length: 14 residues. Trimming stripped 1 base from V and 3 bases from J, with 7 bases between. Per the germline V gene, CDR1 is LGHDT and CDR2 is YNNKEL (reference sequence). This chain's CDR3 is CASSQGGSNQPQHF. The CDR3 DNA sequence: TGTGCCAGCAGCCAAGGAGGATCCAATCAGCCCCAGCATTTT.

This chain connects TRBV5-6 to TRBJ2-7; TRBD1 matches at 12 bases. The trim removed 3 bases at V and 0 bases at J, leaving 13 bases unmatched. The CDR3 contains 19 residues. Germline V CDR1 and CDR2: SGHDT, YYEEEE. For the CDR3, the DNA is TGTGCCAGCAGCTCCCGGGACAGGGGGCTTATATCGGGCTCCTACGAGCAGTACTTC. Its translation: CASSSRDRGLISGSYEQYF.

The gene calls are TRBV9 and TRBJ1-5, with D possibly being TRBD1 (5 bases). The germline gives CDR1 SGDLS, CDR2 YYNGEE. This CDR3 comprises 15 residues. Trimming shortened V by 0 bases and J by 3 bases, and 10 bases separated the two germline ends. The CDR3 DNA reads TGTGCCAGCAGCGTAGAGGCAGGGTTCAATCAGCCCCAGCATTTT. As protein: CASSVEAGFNQPQHF. The entire variable domain, with the rest obtained from reference TRBV9 and TRBJ1-5, is as follows: DSGVTQTPKHLITATGQRVTLRCSPRSGDLSVYWYQQSLDQGLQFLIQYYNGEERAKGNILERFSAQQFPDLHSELNLSSLELGDSALYFCASSVEAGFNQPQHFGDGTRLSIL.

The chain recombines TRBV19 with TRBJ1-1; D uncertain. Per germline, CDR1 LNHDA and CDR2 SQIVND (reference sequence). There are 13 residues in the CDR3. V lost 1 base and J 7 bases, leaving 10 bases between the germline ends. CDR3 in DNA: TGTGCCAGTAGTATAGGAGGGCTCAATGAAGCTTTCTTT. It encodes CASSIGGLNEAFF. Full variable domain (missing parts from reference TRBV19 and TRBJ1-1): DGGITQSPKYLFRKEGQNVTLSCEQNLNHDAMYWYRQDPGQGLRLIYYSQIVNDFQKGDIAEGYSVSREKKESFPLTVTSAQKNPTAFYLCASSIGGLNEAFFGQGTRLTVV.

V usage is TRBV3-1 (or the pseudogene TRBV3-2) and J usage is TRBJ1-2; the D is unclear. V shed 1 base and J shed 3 bases, with 15 bases lying between them. The CDR3 runs to 16 residues. Germline lookup yields CDR1 LGHDT and CDR2 YNNKEL (reference sequence). The CDR3 DNA reads as TGTGCCAGCAGCCAAGGTGAATGGGGAACTGACTATGGCTACACCTTC. This codes for CASSQGEWGTDYGYTF.

This clone was seen only once. The V call is TRBV16, the J call TRBJ1-3, with 9 bases fitting TRBD1. The germline gives CDR1 KGHSY, CDR2 FQNENV. There are 17 residues in the CDR3. Germline trimming cut 2 bases from V and 0 bases from J; bases unmatched to any gene: 5. In DNA form, the CDR3 reads TGTGCCAGCAGCCAAGGGACAGGGCCCAGCTCTGGAAACACCATATATTTT. It yields the protein CASSQGTGPSSGNTIYF. The full variable domain, completed using reference TRBV16 and TRBJ1-3, is GEEVAQTPKHLVRGEGQKAKLYCAPIKGHSYVFWYQQVLKNEFKFLISFQNENVFDETGMPKERFSAKCLPNSPCSLEIQATKLEDSAVYFCASSQGTGPSSGNTIYFGEGSWLTVV.

The chain links TRBV27 to TRBJ2-5; 7 nucleotides line up with TRBD1. This CDR3 has 14 amino acids. From germline, CDR1 is MNHEY and CDR2 SMNVEV (reference sequence). The junction had 11 bases not matched to a gene; V was cut back by 7 bases and J by 6 bases. The CDR3 region is CASTSDRAMKTQYF. The CDR3 region has the DNA TGTGCCAGCACCTCTGACAGGGCCATGAAGACCCAGTACTTC.

V gene TRBV6-1 combines with J gene TRBJ1-4, with unresolved D. Germline V lookup: CDR1 MNHNS, CDR2 SASEGT. The V end was cut by 5 bases, the J end by 5 bases, with 6 bases between. The length of the CDR3 is 12 residues. The CDR3 DNA is TGTGCCAGCAGTCCCTCGAATGAAAAACTGTTTTTT. The encoded protein is CASSPSNEKLFF.

This chain joins TRBV21-1 and TRBJ2-1; the table calls TRBD2, which could not be checked here. TRBV21-1 is a pseudogene segment. CDR3 length: 19 amino acids. The CDR3 here is CASSPRLAGEEESYNEQFF. The CDR3 DNA is TGTGCCAGCAGCCCCCGGCTAGCGGGAGAGGAAGAGTCCTACAATGAGCAGTTCTTC.

The chain is built from TRBV3-1 (or the pseudogene TRBV3-2) and TRBJ1-1; a weak D match, TRBD1 (5 bases). Germline V gene sequence: CDR1 LGHDT, CDR2 YNNKEL (reference sequence). V lost 4 bases to trimming and J lost 8 bases, with 17 bases between them. The CDR3 contains 14 residues. The CDR3 coding sequence is TGTGCCAGCAGCCTCGCCGGGACCACAAGGGAAGCTTTCTTT. Translation: CASSLAGTTREAFF.

This clone was counted a single time. The chain recombines TRBV9 with TRBJ2-7; D may be TRBD2 (6 bases). CDR1 SGDLS and CDR2 YYNGEE come from the germline V gene. The CDR3 runs 14 residues. The germline V and J ends were trimmed by 3 bases and 4 bases, with 14 bases remaining between them. The CDR3 DNA reads TGTGCCAGCAGCGACGCGGGGCCGGTTTACGAGCAGTACTTC. This encodes CASSDAGPVYEQYF.

This clone was recorded only once. The chain couples TRBV27 to TRBJ2-7; no clear D gene. The V gene's germline CDR1 is MNHEY and CDR2 SMNVEV (reference sequence). V lost 6 bases and J lost 0, with 3 bases in between. CDR3 size: 11 residues. The CDR3: CASRSSYEQYF. The CDR3 region has the DNA TGTGCCAGCAGGAGCTCCTACGAGCAGTACTTC.

This rearrangement joins TRBV5-5 to TRBJ1-5; TRBD1 is a possible D gene (6 bases). Germline V CDR1 and CDR2: SGHKS, YYEKEE (reference sequence). The CDR3 has 13 residues. V lost 4 bases and J lost 6, with 11 bases in between. CDR3 amino acids: CASSPDRTQPQHF. The CDR3 DNA follows: TGTGCCAGCAGCCCGGACAGAACTCAGCCCCAGCATTTT.

The chain couples TRBV6-2 or TRBV6-3 to TRBJ1-1, with 9 bases identical to TRBD1. Germline trimming cut 2 bases from V and 0 bases from J; bases unmatched to any gene: 7. The germline V gene encodes CDR1 MNHEY and CDR2 SVGEGT. The CDR3 runs 17 residues. Written as DNA, the CDR3 is TGTGCCAGCAGTTACCCTTATGGGACAGGGATGAACACTGAAGCTTTCTTT. The encoded protein is CASSYPYGTGMNTEAFF.

V is TRBV5-5 and J is TRBJ1-2; 10 bases line up with TRBD1. Germline CDR1 SGHKS, CDR2 YYEKEE (reference sequence). The CDR3 runs 16 residues. V lost 4 bases to trimming and J lost 4 bases; unmatched junction nucleotides: 10. CDR3 sequence reads: CASSIPGQGFGYGYTF. CDR3 coding DNA: TGTGCCAGCAGCATACCGGGACAGGGGTTTGGCTATGGCTACACCTTC.

This clone was seen just once. This rearrangement joins TRBV28 to TRBJ2-7, with unresolved D. V lost 2 bases and J lost 7, with 15 bases in between. CDR1 is MDHEN, CDR2 SYDVKM, per germline. This CDR3 has 14 amino acids. CDR3 residues: CASSLHRAPVEQYF. The CDR3 DNA reads as TGTGCCAGCAGTTTACACCGGGCCCCGGTGGAGCAGTACTTC.